The sequence of this T cell receptor (beta chain) was determined in a study of human T cells and chemical hapten exposure. As for the study in general: The sensitizing agent was 2% DPC, placed on roughly 2 cm by roughly 2 cm of upper inner arm skin.

The library tagged each cDNA molecule with unique molecular identifiers. TCRdb processed the RACE reads anew with MiXCR; each CDR3 protein has one entry. The sample consists of more than 300,000 distinct CDR3 sequences, around 5.5% of them appearing once. Stated time point: pre-sensitization, week 0. The treatment here: therapeutic diphenylcyclopropenone sensitization with weekly scalp DPC. CDR3 length: 14 amino acids. Germline assignment: CDR1 LGHNT and CDR2 FRNRAP. The ends lost 4 bases at V and 5 bases at J; junction bases unmatched: 7. This receptor was obtained from a woman aged 45-65 years with alopecia areata. Some clones in this sample may be carry-over from other donors' samples. Sequences were derived from whole blood, sampled in connection with sensitization to the hapten diphenylcyclopropenone (DPC). V and J are TRBV12-5 and TRBJ1-1; 7 bases map to TRBD1. The CDR3 bases are TGTGCTAGTGGTTCGGACCCAGGGGGAACTGAAGCTTTCTTT. It specifies CASGSDPGGTEAFF. Full variable domain (missing parts from reference TRBV12-5 and TRBJ1-1): DARVTQTPRHKVTEMGQEVTMRCQPILGHNTVFWYRQTMMQGLELLAYFRNRAPLDDSGMPKDRFSAEMPDATLATLKIQPSEPRDSAVYFCASGSDPGGTEAFFGQGTRLTVV.